The sequence of this T cell receptor beta chain was determined in a study of blood T cell repertoires in COVID-19. The table came from immunoSEQ multiplex PCR; TCRdb's copy has only in-frame clones and leaves some out. Of 150,000 to 200,000 clones in the sample, 89% were seen once. Germline CDR1 reads SGHAT; CDR2 reads FQDESV (reference sequence). CDR3 length: 15 residues. The ends were cut back, 5 bases at V and 8 bases at J, with 19 bases in the middle. Each recovered donor of Cohort 3 presented with two negative PCRs, clearance, or symptom resolution. The receptor was isolated from a woman aged 18-35 years who had recovered from COVID-19. This chain links TRBV11-1 with TRBJ2-1, with D possibly matching TRBD2 (5 bases). Sequencing input: PBMCs or T cells enriched from blood (not recorded which). CDR3 in DNA: TGTGCCAGCAGCCTCCGATCGGTGGGAGCCGATGAGCAGTTCTTC. Its protein product is CASSLRSVGADEQFF.